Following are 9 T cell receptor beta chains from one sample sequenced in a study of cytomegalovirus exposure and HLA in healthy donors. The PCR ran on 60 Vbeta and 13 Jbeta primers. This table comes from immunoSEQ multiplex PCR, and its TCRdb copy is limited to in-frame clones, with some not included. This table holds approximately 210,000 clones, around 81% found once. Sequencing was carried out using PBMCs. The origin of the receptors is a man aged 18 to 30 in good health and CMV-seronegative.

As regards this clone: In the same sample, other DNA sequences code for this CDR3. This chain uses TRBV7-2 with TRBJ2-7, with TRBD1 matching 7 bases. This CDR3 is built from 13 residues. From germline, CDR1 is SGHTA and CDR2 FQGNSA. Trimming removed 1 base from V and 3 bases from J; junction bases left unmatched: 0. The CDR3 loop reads CASSLDRGYEQYF. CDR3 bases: TGTGCCAGCAGCTTAGACAGGGGCTACGAGCAGTACTTC.

CDR3 nucleotide sequence: TGTGCCAGGGCAGGCACTGGCTCTGGAAACACCATATATTTT. Protein product: CARAGTGSGNTIYF. V is TRBV6-4 and J is TRBJ1-3, with D unresolved. The CDR3 is made up of 14 amino acids. V was trimmed by 9 bases and J by 0 bases, leaving 12 bases between them. In germline, CDR1 is MRHNA, CDR2 SNTAGT.

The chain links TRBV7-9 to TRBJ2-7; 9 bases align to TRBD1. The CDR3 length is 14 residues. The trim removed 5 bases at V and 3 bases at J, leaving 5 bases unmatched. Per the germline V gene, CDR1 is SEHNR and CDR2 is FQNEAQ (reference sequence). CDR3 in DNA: TGTGCCAGCAGCCCTGGGACAGGGATCTACGAGCAGTACTTC. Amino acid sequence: CASSPGTGIYEQYF. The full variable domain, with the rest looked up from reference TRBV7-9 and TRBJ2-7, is DTGVSQNPRHKITKRGQNVTFRCDPISEHNRLYWYRQTLGQGPEFLTYFQNEAQLEKSRLLSDRFSAERPKGSFSTLEIQRTEQGDSAMYLCASSPGTGIYEQYFGPGTRLTVT.

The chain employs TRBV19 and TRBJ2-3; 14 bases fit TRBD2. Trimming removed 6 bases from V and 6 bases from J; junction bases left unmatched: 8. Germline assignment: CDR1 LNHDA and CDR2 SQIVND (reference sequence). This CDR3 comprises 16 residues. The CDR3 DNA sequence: TGTGCCAGTAGCCCGACTAGCGGGAGGGTAGCTGATACGCAGTATTTT. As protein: CASSPTSGRVADTQYF. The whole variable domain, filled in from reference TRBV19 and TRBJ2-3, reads DGGITQSPKYLFRKEGQNVTLSCEQNLNHDAMYWYRQDPGQGLRLIYYSQIVNDFQKGDIAEGYSVSREKKESFPLTVTSAQKNPTAFYLCASSPTSGRVADTQYFGPGTRLTVL.

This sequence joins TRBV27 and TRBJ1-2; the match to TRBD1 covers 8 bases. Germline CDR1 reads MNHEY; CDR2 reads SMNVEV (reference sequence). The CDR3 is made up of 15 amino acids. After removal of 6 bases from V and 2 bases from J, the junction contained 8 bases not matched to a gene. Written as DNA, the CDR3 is TGTGCCAGCAGCCGATTGGACAGGGTCAACTATGGCTACACCTTC. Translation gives CASSRLDRVNYGYTF.

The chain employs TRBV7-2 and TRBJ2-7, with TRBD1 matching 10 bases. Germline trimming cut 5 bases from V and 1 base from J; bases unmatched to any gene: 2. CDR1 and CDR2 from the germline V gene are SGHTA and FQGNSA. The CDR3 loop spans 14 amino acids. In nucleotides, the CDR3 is TGTGCCAGCAGCGAGGACAGGGGGTCCTACGAGCAGTACTTC. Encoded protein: CASSEDRGSYEQYF.

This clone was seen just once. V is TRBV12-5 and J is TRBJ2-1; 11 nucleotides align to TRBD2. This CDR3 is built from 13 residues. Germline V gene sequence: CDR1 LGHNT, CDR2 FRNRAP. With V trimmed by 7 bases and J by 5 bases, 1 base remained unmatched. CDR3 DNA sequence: TGTGCTAGTGTGACTAGCGGGAACAATGAGCAGTTCTTC. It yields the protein CASVTSGNNEQFF.

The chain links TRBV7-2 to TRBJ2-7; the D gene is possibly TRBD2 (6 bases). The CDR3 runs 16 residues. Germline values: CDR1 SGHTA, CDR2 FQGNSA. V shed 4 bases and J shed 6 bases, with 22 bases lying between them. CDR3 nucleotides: TGTGCCAGCAGCTCCCGATTGTCGGGAGAAAGAGGCGAGCAGTACTTC. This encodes CASSSRLSGERGEQYF.

The DNA for the CDR3 is TGTGCCAGCTCACCGACGCGGACAGGGGACTATGGCTACACCTTC. It yields the protein CASSPTRTGDYGYTF. The chain employs TRBV18 and TRBJ1-2, with 9 positions matching TRBD1. In germline, CDR1 is KGHSH, CDR2 LQKENI. The CDR3 loop spans 15 amino acids. The junction had 5 bases not matched to a gene; V was cut back by 3 bases and J by 3 bases.